This TCR beta chain derives from a study of cytomegalovirus exposure and HLA in healthy donors. V was shortened by 0 bases and J by 4 bases, with 13 bases between the two germline ends. The germline gives CDR1 LNHNV, CDR2 YYDKDF (reference sequence). The CDR3 length is 16 residues. This clone showed up just once. Its antigen remains unidentified. Regarding the study as a whole: Researchers left out some V segments, among them TRBV6-2 and TRBV6-3, as indistinguishable.

Vbeta (60) and Jbeta (13) primers were used in the PCR. Some clones are missing from TCRdb's copy, which holds only in-frame ones; the method was immunoSEQ multiplex PCR. Of 110,000 or so clones listed, about 64% are singletons. The clonotype comes from a man aged 18 to 35 in good health and CMV-seropositive. Sequenced input: PBMCs. This chain joins TRBV15 and TRBJ1-3, with D unresolved. CDR3 in DNA: TGTGCCACCAGCAGAGATAGAGGGAAAGGGGGAAACACCATATATTTT. Translated, it gives CATSRDRGKGGNTIYF.